This is a list of T cell receptor beta chains from one sample in a study of T cell repertoires in cytomegalovirus infection. TCRdb reprocessed the reads via MiXCR and lists one record per CDR3 protein. Among hundreds of thousands of distinct CDR3 sequences listed, over 25% were seen once. These receptors' targets are unknown. Sequences were derived from cultured CD8+ T cells from PBMCs, sampled from culture after CMV antigen stimulation. Receptor source: a human donor in good health (CMV status not recorded). Some clones in this sample may be carry-over from other donors' samples. The CDR3 runs from the conserved cysteine through the conserved F or W. Each record gives: D gene, V gene, J gene, CDR3 length, clone size, CDR3 protein, CDR3 DNA. A D gene is named only where the DNA matches it firmly. Size tells how often a clone was seen (once, few, many) or the class of an expanded clone, and some rows leave it out.

TRBD1,TRBV7-3,TRBJ2-1,17,.,CVSSQTGGGGFFDEQFF,TGTGTCAGCAGCCAGACAGGGGGAGGGGGGTTTTTTGATGAGCAGTTCTTC
TRBD1,TRBV6-6,TRBJ1-2,13,.,CASSQGDPYGYTF,TGTGCCAGCTCCCAGGGGGACCCCTATGGCTACACCTTC
TRBD2,TRBV9,TRBJ2-1,17,few,CASSVSSGTSGDNEQFF,TGTGCCAGCAGCGTATCATCCGGGACTAGCGGCGACAATGAGCAGTTCTTC
.,TRBV19,TRBJ1-2,15,few,CASRDSGEVDYGYTF,TGTGCCAGTAGGGACTCCGGGGAGGTTGACTATGGCTACACCTTC
.,TRBV6-1,TRBJ2-3,16,few,CASSPLGPSLGDTQYF,TGTGCCAGCAGCCCCCTAGGACCTTCTCTTGGAGATACGCAGTATTTT
TRBD1,TRBV27,TRBJ1-5,15,many,CASSPGTGAGQPQHF,TGTGCCAGCAGTCCCGGGACAGGGGCTGGTCAGCCCCAGCATTTT
.,TRBV19,TRBJ1-1,13,few,CATERGGSLEAFF,TGTGCCACCGAGCGGGGGGGATCCCTTGAAGCTTTCTTT
.,TRBV10-3,TRBJ1-1,15,.,CAINPGHQGGTEAFF,TGTGCCATCAACCCGGGACACCAAGGAGGCACTGAAGCTTTCTTT
.,TRBV5-6,TRBJ2-1,15,.,CASSFEEGPYNEQFF,TGTGCCAGCAGCTTTGAGGAGGGGCCCTACAATGAGCAGTTCTTC
.,TRBV7-6,TRBJ2-1,15,.,CASSLERRGNNEQFF,TGTGCCAGCAGCTTAGAGCGGCGGGGAAACAATGAGCAGTTCTTC
.,TRBV4-1,TRBJ1-1,14,.,CASSQPGQFTEAFF,TGCGCCAGCAGCCAACCCGGACAGTTCACTGAAGCTTTCTTT
TRBD1,TRBV6-5,TRBJ2-7,15,.,CASRIWTGSSYEQYF,TGTGCCAGCAGGATCTGGACAGGGTCCTCCTACGAGCAGTACTTC
TRBD1,TRBV7-6,TRBJ2-3,15,few,CASSLDTGGSDTQYF,TGTGCCAGCAGCTTAGATACAGGGGGCTCTGATACGCAGTATTTT
TRBD2,TRBV4-2,TRBJ2-1,18,.,CASSQDSPAVAGYNEQFF,TGTGCCAGCAGCCAAGATAGTCCGGCGGTAGCGGGGTACAATGAGCAGTTCTTC
TRBD2,TRBV4-1,TRBJ2-3,20,few,CASSQDPTLAGIPNEDTQYF,TGCGCCAGCAGCCAAGATCCTACGCTAGCGGGGATACCTAACGAAGATACGCAGTATTTT
.,TRBV4-1,TRBJ1-2,15,few,CASSQDEGKYYGYTF,TGCGCCAGCAGCCAAGATGAGGGAAAATACTATGGCTACACCTTC
.,TRBV24-1,TRBJ1-5,10,.,CASWGQPQHF,TGTGCGTCCTGGGGGCAGCCCCAGCATTTT
.,TRBV27,TRBJ1-1,11,.,CASSSRFEAFF,TGTGCCAGCAGTTCTCGGTTTGAAGCTTTCTTT
TRBD2,TRBV19,TRBJ2-7,17,.,CASSSASGGPRGYEQYF,TGTGCCAGTAGTTCCGCTAGCGGGGGCCCAAGGGGCTACGAGCAGTACTTC
.,TRBV27,TRBJ1-2,15,.,CASSPGQSPGYGYTF,TGTGCCAGCAGCCCCGGACAGTCCCCTGGCTATGGCTACACCTTC
TRBD1,TRBV7-2,TRBJ2-3,15,many,CASSSGGFNTDTQYF,TGTGCCAGCAGCTCAGGGGGTTTTAACACAGATACGCAGTATTTT
.,TRBV7-6,TRBJ2-7,15,.,CASSLEGTLGYEQYF,TGTGCCAGCAGCTTAGAAGGAACCCTTGGGTACGAGCAGTACTTC
.,TRBV27,TRBJ2-7,16,few,CASSLSGTDVSYEQYF,TGTGCCAGCAGTTTATCGGGGACTGATGTCTCCTACGAGCAGTACTTC
.,TRBV7-6,TRBJ2-5,13,.,CASSLRWRETQYF,TGTGCCAGCAGCTTACGGTGGAGGGAGACCCAGTACTTC
.,TRBV2,TRBJ1-2,13,few,CARADPKEYGYTF,TGTGCCAGGGCGGACCCTAAGGAGTATGGCTACACCTTC
TRBD1,TRBV4-3,TRBJ2-3,16,few,CASSQYGQGATDTQYF,TGCGCCAGCAGCCAATACGGGCAGGGGGCAACAGATACGCAGTATTTT
TRBD2,TRBV11-3,TRBJ2-1,16,many,CASSSRRGDSYNEQFF,TGTGCCAGCAGCTCTCGTCGGGGGGATTCCTACAATGAGCAGTTCTTC
.,TRBV2,TRBJ1-4,11,few,CAIRSGEKLFF,TGTGCCATACGGTCGGGGGAAAAACTGTTTTTT
.,TRBV6-5,TRBJ2-7,12,few,CASSRNGAEQYF,TGTGCCAGCAGTCGAAACGGGGCCGAGCAGTACTTC
TRBD2,TRBV10-3,TRBJ2-3,17,.,CAISLTSGGTFLDTQYF,TGTGCCATCAGTCTGACTAGCGGGGGAACATTTTTGGATACGCAGTATTTT
.,TRBV7-7,TRBJ2-7,13,few,CASSFAGVDEQYF,TGTGCTAGCAGCTTTGCAGGGGTTGACGAGCAGTACTTC
.,TRBV4-2,TRBJ2-7,16,.,CASSQDMGVPSYEQYF,TGTGCCAGCAGCCAAGATATGGGGGTCCCGTCCTACGAGCAGTACTTC
TRBD1,TRBV7-9,TRBJ1-2,14,few,CASSSGQFLYGYTF,TGTGCCAGCAGCTCGGGACAGTTCCTATATGGCTACACCTTC
.,TRBV7-9,TRBJ2-5,13,few,CASSGGFQETQYF,TGTGCCAGCAGCGGGGGATTCCAAGAGACCCAGTACTTC
TRBD1,TRBV7-3,TRBJ2-3,17,few,CASSLFRTGGVTDTQYF,TGTGCCAGCAGCTTGTTCAGGACAGGGGGAGTGACAGATACGCAGTATTTT
.,TRBV28,TRBJ1-1,13,few,CASSLPGVTEAFF,TGTGCCAGCAGTTTACCTGGGGTAACTGAAGCTTTCTTT
.,TRBV12-3/TRBV12-4,TRBJ1-2,13,.,CASSPSSYNGYTF,TGTGCCAGCAGTCCCTCCTCATACAATGGCTACACCTTC
TRBD1,TRBV20-1,TRBJ2-1,14,.,CSARDETGYDEQFF,TGCAGTGCTAGAGACGAGACAGGGTACGATGAGCAGTTCTTC
.,TRBV7-8,TRBJ2-4,15,.,CASSLARTVGSIQYF,TGTGCCAGCAGCTTAGCGAGGACAGTTGGAAGCATTCAGTACTTC
.,TRBV24-1,TRBJ1-2,13,.,CATSDRTADGYTF,TGTGCCACCAGTGATCGGACAGCCGATGGCTACACCTTC
.,TRBV6-4,TRBJ2-3,21,.,CASTTNIEKELARRGTDTQYF,TGTGCCAGCACCACGAACATCGAGAAGGAATTAGCGCGGCGGGGCACAGATACGCAGTATTTT
TRBD2,TRBV6-6,TRBJ2-1,16,.,CAGSKLAASSYNEQFF,TGTGCCGGCAGTAAACTAGCGGCTAGCTCCTACAATGAGCAGTTCTTC
.,TRBV27,TRBJ1-1,13,.,CASSPTVGTEAFF,TGTGCCAGCAGTCCGACCGTAGGTACTGAAGCTTTCTTT
TRBD1,TRBV10-3,TRBJ1-2,14,once,CAISEAGGANGYTF,TGTGCCATCAGTGAGGCAGGGGGCGCGAATGGCTACACCTTC
TRBD1,TRBV7-9,TRBJ2-5,13,.,CASSGTGEETQYF,TGTGCCAGCAGCGGGACAGGGGAAGAGACCCAGTACTTC
TRBD2,TRBV5-5,TRBJ2-1,13,.,CASSPGGSNEQFF,TGTGCCAGCAGCCCGGGGGGGTCTAATGAGCAGTTCTTC
.,TRBV6-2/TRBV6-3,TRBJ1-1,11,few,CASTWGTEAFF,TGTGCCAGCACCTGGGGCACTGAAGCTTTCTTT
.,TRBV6-1,TRBJ1-3,14,few,CASSWDTGLYTIYF,TGTGCCAGCAGTTGGGACACCGGACTATACACCATATATTTT
.,TRBV4-1,TRBJ2-7,17,few,CASSQPINSVDSYEQYF,TGCGCCAGCAGCCAGCCAATTAACAGCGTTGATTCCTACGAGCAGTACTTC
.,TRBV7-6,TRBJ2-7,16,.,CASSSHLAGTSYEQYF,TGTGCCAGCAGCAGCCACCTTGCGGGGACATCCTACGAGCAGTACTTC
TRBD1,TRBV7-9,TRBJ1-2,14,.,CASSHRQGVPDYTF,TGTGCCAGCAGCCACAGACAGGGGGTCCCTGACTACACCTTC